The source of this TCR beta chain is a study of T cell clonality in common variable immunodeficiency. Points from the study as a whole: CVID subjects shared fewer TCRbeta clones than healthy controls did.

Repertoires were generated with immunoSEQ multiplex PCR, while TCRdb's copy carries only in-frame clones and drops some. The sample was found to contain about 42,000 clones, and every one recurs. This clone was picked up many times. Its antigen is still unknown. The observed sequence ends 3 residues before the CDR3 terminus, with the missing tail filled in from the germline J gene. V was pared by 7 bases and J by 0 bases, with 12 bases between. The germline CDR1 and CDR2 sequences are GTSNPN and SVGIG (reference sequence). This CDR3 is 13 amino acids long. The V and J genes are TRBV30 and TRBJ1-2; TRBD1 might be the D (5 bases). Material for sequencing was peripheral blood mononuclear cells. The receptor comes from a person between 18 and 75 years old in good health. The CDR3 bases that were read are TGTGCCTTCCAGGGTACAGCTAACTATGGC. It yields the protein CAFQGTANYG. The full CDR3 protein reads CAFQGTANYGYTF.